Listed below are T cell receptor beta chains from one sample, sequenced in a study of human T cells and chemical hapten exposure. Each CDR3 protein is one row after TCRdb ran MiXCR on the RACE reads. The sample carries some 200,000 distinct CDR3 sequences, more than 25% recorded once. The source material was whole blood, sampled in connection with sensitization to the hapten diphenylcyclopropenone (DPC). Every receptor here comes from a woman younger than 45 with alopecia areata. Some clones in this sample may be carry-over from other donors' samples. Both conserved end residues are part of each CDR3. A D gene is named only where the DNA matches it firmly. Not all rows give a size; the values are once, few, many and, for expanded clones, a class.

clone size | J gene | D gene | V gene | CDR3 protein | CDR3 DNA
- | TRBJ1-6 | - | TRBV5-1 | CASSLGDRDSPLHF | TGCGCCAGCAGCTTGGGAGACAGAGATTCACCCCTCCACTTT
few | TRBJ2-3 | - | TRBV6-2/TRBV6-3 | CASRVFPDTQYF | TGTGCCAGCAGGGTTTTCCCAGATACGCAGTATTTT
- | TRBJ2-1 | TRBD1 | TRBV28 | CASSSPPGQGTVEQFF | TGTGCCAGCAGTTCCCCACCGGGACAGGGCACCGTTGAGCAGTTCTTC
few | TRBJ2-1 | - | TRBV28 | CASSGGGGRKEQFF | TGTGCCAGCAGTGGTGGTGGGGGGCGGAAGGAGCAGTTCTTC
- | TRBJ1-1 | - | TRBV4-2 | CASSQGWATEAFF | TGTGCCAGCAGCCAAGGTTGGGCCACTGAAGCTTTCTTT
- | TRBJ2-7 | - | TRBV10-3 | CAISDNRDYEQYF | TGTGCCATCAGTGACAACAGGGACTACGAGCAGTACTTC
- | TRBJ2-7 | TRBD2 | TRBV15 | CATSRDPVGLANYEQYF | TGTGCCACCAGCAGAGATCCCGTGGGACTAGCCAACTACGAGCAGTACTTC
- | TRBJ1-2 | - | TRBV29-1 | CSGDTNYGYTF | TGCAGCGGGGACACCAACTATGGCTACACCTTC
- | TRBJ2-1 | - | TRBV3-1 | CASSQAVGGYNEQFF | TGTGCCAGCAGCCAAGCAGTTGGGGGTTACAATGAGCAGTTCTTC
few | TRBJ2-6 | - | TRBV4-2 | CASRQGVGRSGANVLTF | TGTGCCAGCAGGCAAGGGGTTGGCCGCTCTGGGGCCAACGTCCTGACTTTC
- | TRBJ2-2 | TRBD2 | TRBV7-9 | CASSLARLAVTPGEPFF | TGTGCCAGCAGCTTAGCGAGACTAGCGGTGACCCCCGGGGAGCCGTTTTTT
few | TRBJ2-2 | TRBD1 | TRBV5-4 | CASSPVGTANTGELFF | TGTGCCAGCAGCCCGGTCGGGACAGCGAACACCGGGGAGCTGTTTTTT
- | TRBJ1-3 | - | TRBV4-2 | CASSQGDPSFSGNTIYF | TGTGCCAGCAGCCAAGGCGACCCGAGCTTCTCTGGAAACACCATATATTTT
- | TRBJ1-5 | TRBD1 | TRBV25-1 | CASSTQGGNQPQHF | TGTGCCAGCAGTACTCAGGGGGGGAATCAGCCCCAGCATTTT
few | TRBJ1-2 | - | TRBV3-1 | CASSQVLSGYTF | TGTGCCAGCAGCCAAGTTCTCTCCGGCTACACCTTC
few | TRBJ1-2 | TRBD1 | TRBV5-1 | CASSEQHRGPPTNYGYTF | TGCGCCAGCAGTGAGCAACACAGGGGCCCCCCGACTAACTATGGCTACACCTTC
- | TRBJ1-1 | TRBD1 | TRBV6-2/TRBV6-3 | CASTVLPGQGNTEAFF | TGTGCCAGCACCGTCCTCCCGGGACAGGGGAACACTGAAGCTTTCTTT
- | TRBJ2-7 | - | TRBV7-8 | CASSSSGPYEQYF | TGTGCCAGCAGCTCCTCAGGGCCCTACGAGCAGTACTTC
few | TRBJ2-3 | TRBD2 | TRBV28 | CASSIGLAGDDTQYF | TGTGCCAGCAGTATCGGACTAGCGGGAGATGATACGCAGTATTTT
- | TRBJ2-7 | - | TRBV10-3 | CAISSAEQYF | TGTGCCATCAGCTCGGCAGAGCAGTACTTC
- | TRBJ1-1 | TRBD1 | TRBV29-1 | CSVNRGRHTEAFF | TGCAGCGTCAACAGGGGGAGGCACACTGAAGCTTTCTTT
- | TRBJ1-4 | - | TRBV2 | CASRTQGNEKLFF | TGTGCCAGCAGGACACAGGGTAATGAAAAACTGTTTTTT